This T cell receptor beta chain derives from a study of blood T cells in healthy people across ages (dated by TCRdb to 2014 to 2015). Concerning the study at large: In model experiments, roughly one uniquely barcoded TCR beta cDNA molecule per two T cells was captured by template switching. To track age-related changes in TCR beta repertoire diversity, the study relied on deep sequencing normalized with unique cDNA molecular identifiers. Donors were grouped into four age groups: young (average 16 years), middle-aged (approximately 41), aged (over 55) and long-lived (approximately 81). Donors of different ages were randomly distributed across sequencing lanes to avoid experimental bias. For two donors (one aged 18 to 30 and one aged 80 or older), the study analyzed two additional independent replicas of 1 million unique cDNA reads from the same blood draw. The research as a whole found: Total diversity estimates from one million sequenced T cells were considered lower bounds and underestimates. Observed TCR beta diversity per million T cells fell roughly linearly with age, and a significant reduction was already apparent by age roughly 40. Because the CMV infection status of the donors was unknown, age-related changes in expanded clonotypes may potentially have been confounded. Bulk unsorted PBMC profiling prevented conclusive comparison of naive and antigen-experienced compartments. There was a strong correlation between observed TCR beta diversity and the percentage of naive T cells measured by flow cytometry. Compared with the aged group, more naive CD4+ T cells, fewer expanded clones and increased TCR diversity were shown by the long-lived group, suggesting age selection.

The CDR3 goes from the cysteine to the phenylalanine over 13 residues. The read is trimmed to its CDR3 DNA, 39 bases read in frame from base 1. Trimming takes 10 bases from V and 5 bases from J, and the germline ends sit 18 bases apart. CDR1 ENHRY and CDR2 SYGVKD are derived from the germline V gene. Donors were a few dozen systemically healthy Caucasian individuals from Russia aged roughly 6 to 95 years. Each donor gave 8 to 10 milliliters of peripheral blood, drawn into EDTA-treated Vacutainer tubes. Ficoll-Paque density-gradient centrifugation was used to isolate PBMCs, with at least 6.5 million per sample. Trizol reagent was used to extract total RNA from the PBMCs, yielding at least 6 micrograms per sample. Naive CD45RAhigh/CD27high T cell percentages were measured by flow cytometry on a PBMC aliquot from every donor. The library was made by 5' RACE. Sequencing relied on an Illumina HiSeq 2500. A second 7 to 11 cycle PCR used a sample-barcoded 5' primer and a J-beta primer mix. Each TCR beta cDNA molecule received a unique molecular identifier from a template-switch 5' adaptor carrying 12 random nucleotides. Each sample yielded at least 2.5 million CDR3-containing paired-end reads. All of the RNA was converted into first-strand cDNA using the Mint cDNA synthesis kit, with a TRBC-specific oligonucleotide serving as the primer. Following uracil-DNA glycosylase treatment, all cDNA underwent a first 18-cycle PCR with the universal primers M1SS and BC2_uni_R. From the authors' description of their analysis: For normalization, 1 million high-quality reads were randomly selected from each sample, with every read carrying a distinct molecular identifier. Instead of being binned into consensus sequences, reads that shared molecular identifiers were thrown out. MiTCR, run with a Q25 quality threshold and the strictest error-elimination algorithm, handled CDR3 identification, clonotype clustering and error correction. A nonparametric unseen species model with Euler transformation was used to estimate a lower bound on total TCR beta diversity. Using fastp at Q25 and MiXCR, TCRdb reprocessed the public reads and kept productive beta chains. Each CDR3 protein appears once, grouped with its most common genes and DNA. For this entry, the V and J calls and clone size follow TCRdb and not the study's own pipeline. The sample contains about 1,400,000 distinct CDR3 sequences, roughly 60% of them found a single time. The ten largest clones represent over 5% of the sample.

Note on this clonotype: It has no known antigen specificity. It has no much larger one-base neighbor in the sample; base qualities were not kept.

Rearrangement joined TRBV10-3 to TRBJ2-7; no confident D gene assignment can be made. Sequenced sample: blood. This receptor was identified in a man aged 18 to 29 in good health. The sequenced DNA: TGTGCCACCCAGAAATTGTTGGAGAACGAGCAGTACTTC. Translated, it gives CATQKLLENEQYF.